This paragraph covers one T cell receptor beta chain sequence. This CDR3 is built from 15 residues. V was trimmed by 2 bases and J by 0 bases, leaving 8 bases between them. Germline lookup yields CDR1 MNHNS and CDR2 SASEGT. The data derive from a study of T cell responses to AZD1222 COVID-19 vaccine. Method: immunoSEQ multiplex PCR; TCRdb's copy keeps in-frame clones and lacks some. This table has about 90,000 clones, around 91% appearing once. Sample: peripheral blood, taken on day 0 of MenACWY control vaccination. This clonotype originated in an adult in good health. V is TRBV6-1 and J is TRBJ1-5; D unclear. The CDR3 is CASSELVGSNQPQHF. CDR3 DNA sequence: TGTGCCAGCAGTGAACTTGTGGGTAGCAATCAGCCCCAGCATTTT.